Below are 19 T cell receptor beta chains sequenced from a single sample in a study of blood T cell repertoires in COVID-19. Produced via immunoSEQ multiplex PCR; TCRdb's table is partial and in-frame only. The data show about 250,000 clones, around 88% seen once. Source material: peripheral blood. The receptors were gathered from a woman between 25 and 40 years old with COVID-19, enrolled during active disease.

J is TRBJ1-1 and V is TRBV11-2, with 8 bases aligning to TRBD1. CDR3 length: 13 residues. CDR1 and CDR2 (germline): SGHAT, FQNNGV. The V segment lost 6 bases and the J segment 11 bases; nucleotides outside the gene matches: 11. In nucleotides, the CDR3 is TGTGCCAGCAGATTAAGCCAGGGGGCCGGTGCTTTCTTT. Translation: CASRLSQGAGAFF.

This rearrangement joins TRBV5-4 to TRBJ2-7; 9 positions agree with TRBD2. CDR3 length: 16 amino acids. V shed 1 base and J 3 bases; nucleotides not matched to a gene: 8. Per the germline V gene, CDR1 is SGHNT and CDR2 is YYREEE (reference sequence). CDR3: CASSLFASGEDYEQYF. CDR3 in DNA: TGTGCCAGCAGCTTGTTTGCTAGCGGGGAGGACTACGAGCAGTACTTC.

The table lists this clone with a count of one. Other DNA sequences in the same sample also yield this CDR3. The chain is built from TRBV14 and TRBJ2-6, with a weak D call TRBD2 (6 bases). V shed 3 bases and J shed 0 bases, with 6 bases lying between them. Per the germline V gene, CDR1 is SGHDN and CDR2 is FVKESK. This CDR3 spans 15 amino acids. In DNA form, the CDR3 reads TGTGCCAGCAGCCAGGGGGGCTCTGGGGCCAACGTCCTGACTTTC. It encodes CASSQGGSGANVLTF.

This clone was found once. The rearrangement uses TRBV18 and TRBJ1-2; 7 bases are shared with TRBD1. In germline, CDR1 is KGHSH, CDR2 LQKENI. The ends lost 3 bases at V and 4 bases at J; junction bases unmatched: 14. The CDR3 has 17 residues. CDR3 bases: TGTGCCAGCTCACCGGGATCCGGAGGGGGCGCTGGCTATGGCTACACCTTC. Translated, it gives CASSPGSGGGAGYGYTF.

The chain carries TRBV5-1 and TRBJ2-5; 7 nucleotides line up with TRBD1. Germline loops: CDR1 SGHRS, CDR2 YFSETQ. The length of the CDR3 is 13 residues. J lost 5 bases, V lost 4 bases, and 5 bases had no gene match. The CDR3 DNA is TGCGCCAGCAGCCCGACAGGGTGGGAGACCCAGTACTTC. It codes for CASSPTGWETQYF.

CDR3 protein: CASRPEAGRINTEAFF. CDR3 coding DNA: TGTGCCAGCAGGCCGGAAGCGGGACGGATAAACACTGAAGCTTTCTTT. This chain connects TRBV2 to TRBJ1-1, with D tentatively TRBD1 (5 bases). CDR3 length: 16 amino acids. Germline CDR1 and CDR2: SNHLY and FYNNEI. Trimming shortened V by 6 bases and J by 2 bases, and 19 bases separated the two germline ends.

There are a few counts of this clone. V usage is TRBV18 and J usage is TRBJ2-7, with D possibly matching TRBD2 (5 bases). The CDR3 spans 13 residues. The germline V gene encodes CDR1 KGHSH and CDR2 LQKENI. Trimming removed 6 bases from V and 3 bases from J, with 12 bases in between. The CDR3 reads CASSPGLFYEQYV. CDR3 in DNA: TGTGCCAGCTCTCCCGGACTGTTCTACGAGCAGTACGTC.

The V and J genes are TRBV15 and TRBJ2-1, with D tentatively TRBD2 (7 bases). Per germline, CDR1 LNHNV and CDR2 YYDKDF (reference sequence). V was clipped by 3 bases and J by 5 bases, with 17 bases between them. CDR3 size: 16 residues. CDR3 amino acids: CATSRRGEGTNNEQFF. In DNA form, the CDR3 reads TGTGCCACCAGCAGGAGGGGGGAGGGAACCAACAATGAGCAGTTCTTC. The full variable domain, in which reference TRBV15 and TRBJ2-1 provide the parts outside the CDR3, is DAMVIQNPRYQVTQFGKPVTLSCSQTLNHNVMYWYQQKSSQAPKLLFHYYDKDFNNEADTPDNFQSRRPNTSFCFLDIRSPGLGDTAMYLCATSRRGEGTNNEQFFGPGTRLTVL.

The chain combines TRBV29-1 with TRBJ2-5; TRBD1 matches at 9 bases. From germline, CDR1 is SQVTM and CDR2 ANQGSEA. The CDR3 runs 13 residues. The ends lost 6 bases at V and 7 bases at J; junction bases unmatched: 9. Here the CDR3 DNA reads TGCAGCGTCCGTGGACAGGGGATAGGGACCCAGTACTTC. Its translation: CSVRGQGIGTQYF.

The chain employs TRBV6-2 or TRBV6-3 and TRBJ2-7, with TRBD1 matching over 11 bases. Germline V gene lookup returns CDR1 MNHEY and CDR2 SVGEGT. With 5 bases clipped from V and 4 bases from J, the junction kept 7 bases outside the gene matches. The CDR3 is made up of 15 amino acids. CDR3 protein: CASSPDRGRVYEQYV. The DNA of the CDR3 is TGTGCCAGCAGTCCGGACAGGGGGCGAGTTTACGAGCAGTACGTC.

The chain recombines TRBV6-5 with TRBJ2-7; tentative D call: TRBD2 (5 bases). Trimming removed 6 bases from V and 3 bases from J, with 12 bases in between. Germline lookup yields CDR1 MNHEY and CDR2 SVGAGI. The CDR3 is made up of 13 amino acids. CDR3 in amino acids: CASSPNSVYEQYV. CDR3 DNA: TGTGCCAGCAGCCCGAATAGCGTCTACGAGCAGTACGTC.

The rearrangement links TRBV10-3 to TRBJ2-3; TRBD2 matches 7 bases. Trimming at V came to 6 bases and at J to 6 bases, leaving 12 bases not matched to a gene. This CDR3 has 15 residues. The germline V gene has CDR1 ENHRY and CDR2 SYGVKD. As DNA, the CDR3 is TGTGCCATCAGCGATAGTCGGGCGGGAGCGGATACGCAGTATTTT. It specifies CAISDSRAGADTQYF.

V and J are TRBV27 and TRBJ2-2; 11 nucleotides match TRBD1. Per the germline V gene, CDR1 is MNHEY and CDR2 is SMNVEV (reference sequence). CDR3 length: 17 amino acids. V dropped 0 bases and J dropped 6; count of bases not matched to a gene: 6. This chain's CDR3 is CASSLSTGTGGSGELFF. The CDR3, as DNA: TGTGCCAGCAGTTTATCGACCGGGACAGGGGGTTCCGGGGAGCTGTTTTTT.

The chain combines TRBV19 with TRBJ2-2, with TRBD2 matching over 7 bases. J lost 7 bases, V lost 7 bases, and 12 bases had no gene match. Germline V gives CDR1 LNHDA, CDR2 SQIVND (reference sequence). CDR3 length: 15 amino acids. The CDR3 coding sequence is TGTGCCAGTAAACCTCTAGCGGCCCATGGCGGGGAGCTGTTTTTT. Protein sequence: CASKPLAAHGGELFF.

The chain couples TRBV9 to TRBJ2-1; 11 bases fit TRBD2. V lost 6 bases, J lost 7 bases, and 9 bases stayed unmatched. The CDR3 sequence is 15 residues long. The germline CDR1 and CDR2 sequences are SGDLS and YYNGEE. The CDR3: CASNKQGTSGNEQFF. The CDR3 DNA is TGTGCCAGCAACAAGCAAGGGACTAGCGGAAATGAGCAGTTCTTC. Together with reference TRBV9 and TRBJ2-1, the CDR3 gives the full variable domain: DSGVTQTPKHLITATGQRVTLRCSPRSGDLSVYWYQQSLDQGLQFLIQYYNGEERAKGNILERFSAQQFPDLHSELNLSSLELGDSALYFCASNKQGTSGNEQFFGPGTRLTVL.

This clone was detected a few times. The junction shows a germline mismatch at one end, possibly a read error. This chain links TRBV24-1 with TRBJ2-3; 9 nucleotides align to TRBD2. CDR1 is KGHDR, CDR2 SFDVKD, per germline. The CDR3 consists of 16 residues. CDR3 nucleotides: TGTGCCACCAGTGCTTTGCGGGAGGGAAACACAGATACGCAGTATTTT. Protein sequence: CATSALREGNTDTQYF.

This chain links TRBV3-1 (or the pseudogene TRBV3-2) with TRBJ2-7; 14 bases line up with TRBD2. The CDR3 spans 15 residues. V lost 3 bases and J lost 6; bases outside the gene matches: 4. Germline V gene sequence: CDR1 LGHDT, CDR2 YNNKEL (reference sequence). The chain's CDR3 is CASSQGLAGVSEQYV. For the CDR3, the DNA is TGTGCCAGCAGCCAGGGACTAGCGGGAGTTTCCGAGCAGTACGTC.

The chain couples TRBV3-1 (or the pseudogene TRBV3-2) to TRBJ2-5; D gene unclear. Trimming pared 2 bases from V and 0 bases from J, leaving 13 bases between. The CDR3 runs to 16 residues. In germline, CDR1 is LGHDT, CDR2 YNNKEL (reference sequence). The CDR3 is CASSQPGSANQETQYF. In DNA form, the CDR3 reads TGTGCCAGCAGCCAACCCGGGTCTGCAAACCAAGAGACCCAGTACTTC.

The chain links TRBV10-3 to TRBJ2-3; maybe TRBD1 (6 bases). V lost 0 bases and J lost 3, with 7 bases in between. This CDR3 is built from 14 residues. Germline-derived CDR1 and CDR2 are ENHRY and SYGVKD. CDR3 bases: TGTGCCATCAGTGAGTCACAGGGAACAGATACGCAGTATTTT. Translated: CAISESQGTDTQYF.